The 21 T cell receptor beta chains reported below all come from one sample, sequenced in a study of Graves' ophthalmopathy and Graves' hyperthyroidism. Amplification of the TCR beta CDR3 regions used RNA transcripts (as template). An initial RT-PCR round employing HTBI primers preceded a second-round multiplex PCR. TCRdb reprocessed the multiplex PCR reads via MiXCR and lists one record per CDR3 protein. The sample lists roughly 60,000 distinct CDR3 sequences, roughly 46% occurring once. The specimen was peripheral blood. The receptors derive from an adult woman with Graves' ophthalmopathy.

V and J are TRBV24-1 and TRBJ1-3; TRBD1 matches at 9 bases. V shed 0 bases and J 4 bases; nucleotides not matched to a gene: 15. Germline CDR1 KGHDR, CDR2 SFDVKD. CDR3 size: 20 residues. The CDR3 region has the DNA TGTGCCACCAGTGATTTGCAGACAGGGGGACTTATGGGTAAGGGAAACACCATATATTTT. Encoded protein: CATSDLQTGGLMGKGNTIYF.

This clonotype was counted ten times or more. The chain employs TRBV7-2 and TRBJ2-7; no clear D gene. The germline CDR1 and CDR2 sequences are SGHTA and FQGNSA. The ends were cut back, 5 bases at V and 0 bases at J, with 8 bases in the middle. The CDR3 contains 13 residues. The CDR3 DNA sequence: TGTGCCAGCAGCGGAAGGAGCTCCTACGAGCAGTACTTC. Amino acids: CASSGRSSYEQYF.

The chain is built from TRBV4-2 and TRBJ2-1; no firm D call. From germline, CDR1 is LGHNA and CDR2 YNFKEQ. This CDR3 is 13 amino acids long. V shed 0 bases and J shed 3 bases, with 3 bases lying between them. This CDR3 is CASSQEIYNEQFF. The CDR3 nucleotides read TGTGCCAGCAGCCAAGAAATCTACAATGAGCAGTTCTTC.

Comment on this clonotype: Possible read error: a much larger clone is one base away. The chain links TRBV27 to TRBJ2-2; D is ambiguous. The CDR3 spans 13 residues. Germline CDR1 reads MNHEY; CDR2 reads SMNVEV (reference sequence). CDR3 in amino acids: CACSPRGTGELFF. In DNA, the CDR3 is TGTGCCTGCAGTCCCCGTGGCACCGGGGAGCTGTTTTTT.

In its sample, this clonotype was seen many times. The chain uses TRBV7-2 and TRBJ2-1; D is unclear. The V end lost 5 bases, the J end lost 0 bases, and 20 bases lay between the germline ends. CDR1 SGHTA and CDR2 FQGNSA come from the germline V gene. The length of the CDR3 is 18 residues. CDR3 amino acids: CASSPRHETFSSYNEQFF. Here the CDR3 DNA reads TGTGCCAGCAGCCCCCGTCATGAGACTTTCAGCTCCTACAATGAGCAGTTCTTC.

This clonotype was seen many times. The genes are TRBV9 and TRBJ2-1; D is perhaps TRBD1 or TRBD2 (5 bases each). From germline, CDR1 is SGDLS and CDR2 YYNGEE. This CDR3 contains 14 residues. V was pared by 4 bases and J by 2 bases, with 10 bases between. The DNA of the CDR3 is TGTGCCAGCAGCATCGGGACCACCTACAATGAGCAGTTCTTC. It translates to CASSIGTTYNEQFF.

This clonotype was counted at least ten times. This rearrangement joins TRBV9 to TRBJ2-1; 11 bases agree with TRBD2. The CDR3 has 16 residues. J gave up 7 bases and V 2 bases, and 8 bases lay outside the gene matches. CDR1 SGDLS and CDR2 YYNGEE come from the germline V gene. The CDR3 is CASSVAGTSGVNEQFF. In nucleotides, the CDR3 is TGTGCCAGCAGCGTGGCCGGGACTAGCGGAGTGAATGAGCAGTTCTTC.

This clonotype appeared many times. For the CDR3, the DNA is TGTGCCAGCACAAAGACTAGCGGGTACCAAGAGACCCAGTACTTC. Protein sequence: CASTKTSGYQETQYF. This chain uses TRBV6-2 or TRBV6-3 with TRBJ2-5; 10 bases align to TRBD2. Germline V CDR1 and CDR2: MNHEY, SVGEGT. This CDR3 region has 15 residues. Trimming took 7 bases from V and 0 from J; bases not matched to a gene: 5.

For this clonotype: A junction boundary mismatches the germline segment, possibly from a read error. This sequence joins TRBV2 and TRBJ1-1, with D uncertain. The CDR3 runs 17 residues. Germline V gives CDR1 SNHLY, CDR2 FYNNEI. CDR3 loop: CASSLFHSTTGNTEALF. CDR3 nucleotide sequence: TGTGCCAGCAGTTTATTTCACAGTACGACGGGGAACACTGAAGCTCTCTTT.

There are many counts of this clonotype. This chain uses TRBV6-2 or TRBV6-3 with TRBJ1-5; no clear D gene. Germline CDR1 MNHEY, CDR2 SVGEGT. Trimming cost V 6 bases and J 1 base, with 16 bases left between them. There are 16 residues in the CDR3. The CDR3, as DNA: TGTGCCAGCAGCGGTCACAGCGCCCCCAGCAATCAGCCCCAGCATTTT. It translates to CASSGHSAPSNQPQHF.

The chain couples TRBV7-8 to TRBJ2-7; 13 bases agree with TRBD2. The junction had 7 bases not matched to a gene; V was cut back by 5 bases and J by 3 bases. Germline V gene data show CDR1 as SGHVS and CDR2 as FQNEAQ. The CDR3 is made up of 16 amino acids. The CDR3 nucleotides read TGTGCCAGCAGCCCGTGGACTAGCGGGGGTTTCTACGAGCAGTACTTC. This translates into CASSPWTSGGFYEQYF.

This clonotype was recorded at least ten times. The rearrangement links TRBV20-1 to TRBJ2-5, with 9 bases identical to TRBD2. V shed 4 bases and J 3 bases; nucleotides not matched to a gene: 3. The CDR3 spans 13 residues. Germline V CDR1 and CDR2: DFQATT, SNEGSKA (reference sequence). The CDR3, as DNA: TGCAGTGCTACTAGCGGGGTGGAAGAGACCCAGTACTTC. It translates to CSATSGVEETQYF.

This clonotype has only a few counts. This could be a read error, since a much larger clone is one nucleotide away. V is TRBV6-5 and J is TRBJ2-2; TRBD2 aligns across 8 bases. CDR1 is MNHEY and CDR2 is SVGAGI in the germline V gene. The junction had 10 bases not matched to a gene; V was cut back by 4 bases and J by 6 bases. The CDR3 contains 16 residues. The CDR3: CASSCPTFGRAGELFF. DNA of the CDR3: TGTGCCAGCAGTTGCCCGACTTTCGGGAGGGCCGGGGAGCTGTTTTTT.

Comments on this clonotype: Because it lacks the conserved phenylalanine or tryptophan at the end, this CDR3 is likely a read error. V and J are TRBV20-1 and TRBJ2-2; 8 bases are shared with TRBD1. This CDR3 has 13 amino acids. Germline CDR1 and CDR2: DFQATT and SNEGSKA (reference sequence). DNA of the CDR3: TGCAGAGCTAGACAGGGGATCGCGGGGGAGCTGTTTATT. It codes for CRARQGIAGELFI.

This clonotype was recorded at least ten times. This chain uses TRBV7-3 with TRBJ2-3; tentative D call: TRBD2 (5 bases). Looked up from germline, CDR1 is SGHTA and CDR2 is FQGTGA. The CDR3 loop spans 14 amino acids. V lost 3 bases, J lost 0 bases, and 7 bases lay in between. The CDR3 DNA reads TGTGCCAGCAGCTTCCGGGATAGCACAGATACGCAGTATTTT. Translated, it gives CASSFRDSTDTQYF.

The V and J genes are TRBV2 and TRBJ2-7; D is perhaps TRBD1 or TRBD2 (5 bases each). Germline V gene lookup returns CDR1 SNHLY and CDR2 FYNNEI. The CDR3 totals 12 residues. The V gene lost 1 base and the J gene lost 9 bases, with 10 bases spanning the gap. In DNA, the CDR3 is TGTGCCAGCAGTGAAGGGGGCAGCGGGCAGTACTTC. Translating gives CASSEGGSGQYF.

The chain combines TRBV5-6 with TRBJ1-3; no reliable D call. The germline gives CDR1 SGHDT, CDR2 YYEEEE. Trimming took off 1 base at V and 4 bases at J, with 15 bases between the two ends. The CDR3 runs to 16 residues. In DNA, the CDR3 is TGTGCCAGCAGCTTGTTTGTGGGGTCAACGGGAAACACCATATATTTT. This translates into CASSLFVGSTGNTIYF.

This chain joins TRBV20-1 and TRBJ2-3; TRBD2 agrees at 11 bases. The CDR3 has 16 residues. The germline gives CDR1 DFQATT, CDR2 SNEGSKA (reference sequence). With 1 base clipped from V and 0 bases from J, the junction kept 3 bases outside the gene matches. The CDR3 bases are TGCAGTGCTAGAGGACTAGCGGGAAGTAGCACAGATACGCAGTATTTT. This sequence encodes CSARGLAGSSTDTQYF.

This clonotype was detected once. At one end the junction does not follow the germline gene, possibly because of a read error. The rearrangement uses TRBV24-1 and TRBJ2-3; TRBD1 agrees at 8 bases. This CDR3 region has 15 residues. Germline CDR1 is KGHDR and CDR2 is SFDVKD. CDR3 sequence reads: CASSDTRTGRSTQYF. Here the CDR3 DNA reads TGTGCCTCCAGTGATACCCGGACAGGGAGAAGTACGCAGTATTTT.

The V gene is TRBV2, the J gene TRBJ2-4, with D perhaps TRBD1 (6 bases). Trimming stripped 7 bases from V and 7 bases from J, with 26 bases between. The CDR3 covers 17 residues. Germline lookup yields CDR1 SNHLY and CDR2 FYNNEI. The CDR3 sequence is CASKGAGANGEWNIQYF. CDR3 in DNA: TGTGCCAGCAAGGGAGCAGGGGCAAACGGGGAGTGGAACATTCAGTACTTC.

This clonotype was seen many times. The chain carries TRBV20-1 and TRBJ1-5; 10 bases line up with TRBD1. Trimming at V came to 6 bases and at J to 0 bases, leaving 8 bases not matched to a gene. The CDR3 runs to 16 residues. Germline V CDR1 and CDR2: DFQATT, SNEGSKA (reference sequence). The CDR3 region is CSARTGGVYSNQPQHF. CDR3 DNA sequence: TGCAGTGCCCGGACAGGGGGGGTTTATAGCAATCAGCCCCAGCATTTT.